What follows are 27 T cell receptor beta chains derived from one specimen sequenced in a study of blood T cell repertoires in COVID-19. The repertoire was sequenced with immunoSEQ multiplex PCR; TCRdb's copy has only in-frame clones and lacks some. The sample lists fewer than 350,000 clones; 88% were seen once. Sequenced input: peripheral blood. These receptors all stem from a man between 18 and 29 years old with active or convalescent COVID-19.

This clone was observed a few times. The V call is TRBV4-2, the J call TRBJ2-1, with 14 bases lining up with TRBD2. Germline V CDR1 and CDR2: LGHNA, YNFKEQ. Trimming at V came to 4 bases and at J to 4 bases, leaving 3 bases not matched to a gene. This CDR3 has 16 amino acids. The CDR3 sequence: CASSPGTSGGYNEQFF. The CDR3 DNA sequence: TGTGCCAGCAGCCCAGGGACTAGCGGGGGATACAATGAGCAGTTCTTC.

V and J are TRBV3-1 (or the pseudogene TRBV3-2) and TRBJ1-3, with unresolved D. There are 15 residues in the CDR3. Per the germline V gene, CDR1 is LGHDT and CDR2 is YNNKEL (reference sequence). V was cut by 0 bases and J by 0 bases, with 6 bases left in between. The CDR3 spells CASSQDPGSGNTIYF. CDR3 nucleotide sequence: TGTGCCAGCAGCCAAGATCCGGGCTCTGGAAACACCATATATTTT.

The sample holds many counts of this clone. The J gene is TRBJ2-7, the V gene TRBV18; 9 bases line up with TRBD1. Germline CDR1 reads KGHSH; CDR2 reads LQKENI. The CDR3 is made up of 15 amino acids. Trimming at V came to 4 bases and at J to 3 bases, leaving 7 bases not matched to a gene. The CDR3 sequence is CASSLRDREIYEQYF. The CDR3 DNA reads TGTGCCAGCTCACTCCGGGACAGGGAAATCTACGAGCAGTACTTC.

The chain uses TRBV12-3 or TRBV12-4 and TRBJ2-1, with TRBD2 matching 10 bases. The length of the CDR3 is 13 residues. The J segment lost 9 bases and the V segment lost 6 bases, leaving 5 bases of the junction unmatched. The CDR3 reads CASRHTSGVEQFF. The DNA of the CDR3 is TGTGCCAGCAGACACACTAGCGGGGTTGAGCAGTTCTTC.

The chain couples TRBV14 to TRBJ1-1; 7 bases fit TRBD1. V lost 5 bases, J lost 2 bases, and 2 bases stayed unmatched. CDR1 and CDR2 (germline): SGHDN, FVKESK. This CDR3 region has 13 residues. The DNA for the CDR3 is TGTGCCAGCAGCTGGGACAGAAACACTGAAGCTTTCTTT. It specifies CASSWDRNTEAFF. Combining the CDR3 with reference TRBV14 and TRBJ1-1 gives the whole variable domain EAGVTQFPSHSVIEKGQTVTLRCDPISGHDNLYWYRRVMGKEIKFLLHFVKESKQDESGMPNNRFLAERTGGTYSTLKVQPAELEDSGVYFCASSWDRNTEAFFGQGTRLTVV.

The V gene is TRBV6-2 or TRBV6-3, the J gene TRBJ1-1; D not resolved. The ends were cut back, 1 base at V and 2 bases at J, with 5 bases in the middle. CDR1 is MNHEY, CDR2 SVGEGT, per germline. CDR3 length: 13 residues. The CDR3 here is CASSYFKNTEAFF. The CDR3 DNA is TGTGCCAGCAGTTACTTCAAAAACACTGAAGCTTTCTTT.

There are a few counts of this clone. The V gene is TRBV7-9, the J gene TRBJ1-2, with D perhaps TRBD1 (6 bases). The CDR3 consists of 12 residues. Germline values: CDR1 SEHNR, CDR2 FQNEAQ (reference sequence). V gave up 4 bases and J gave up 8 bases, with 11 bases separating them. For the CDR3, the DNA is TGTGCCAGCAGCTCCTCGGGGGGCGGCTACACCTTC. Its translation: CASSSSGGGYTF.

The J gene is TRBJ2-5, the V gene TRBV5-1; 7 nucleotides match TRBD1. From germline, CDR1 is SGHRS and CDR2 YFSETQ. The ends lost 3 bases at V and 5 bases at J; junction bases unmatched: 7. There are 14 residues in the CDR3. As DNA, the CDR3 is TGCGCCAGCAGCTGGACAGGCGCGTGGGAGACCCAGTACTTC. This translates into CASSWTGAWETQYF.

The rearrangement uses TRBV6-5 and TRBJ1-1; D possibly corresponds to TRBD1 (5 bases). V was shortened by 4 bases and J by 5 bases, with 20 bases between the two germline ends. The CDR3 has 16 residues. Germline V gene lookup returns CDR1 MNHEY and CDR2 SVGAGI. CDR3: CASSSPAGGRHTEAFF. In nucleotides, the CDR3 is TGTGCCAGCAGTTCCCCGGCCGGGGGACGACATACTGAAGCTTTCTTT.

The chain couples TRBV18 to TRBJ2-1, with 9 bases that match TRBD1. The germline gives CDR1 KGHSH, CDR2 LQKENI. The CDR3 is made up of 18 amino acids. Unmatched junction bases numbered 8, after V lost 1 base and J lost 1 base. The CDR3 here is CASSPLTGTGNSYNEQFF. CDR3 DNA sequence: TGTGCCAGCTCACCACTTACCGGGACAGGGAATTCCTACAATGAGCAGTTCTTC. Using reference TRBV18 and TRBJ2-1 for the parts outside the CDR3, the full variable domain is NAGVMQNPRHLVRRRGQEARLRCSPMKGHSHVYWYRQLPEEGLKFMVYLQKENIIDESGMPKERFSAEFPKEGPSILRIQQVVRGDSAAYFCASSPLTGTGNSYNEQFFGPGTRLTVL.

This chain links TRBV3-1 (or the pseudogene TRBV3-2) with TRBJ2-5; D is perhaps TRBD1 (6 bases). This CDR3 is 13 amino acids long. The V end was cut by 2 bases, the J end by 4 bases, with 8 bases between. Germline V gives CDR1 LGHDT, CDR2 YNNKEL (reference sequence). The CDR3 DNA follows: TGTGCCAGCAGCCAACTAGGGGGAGAGACCCAGTACTTC. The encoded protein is CASSQLGGETQYF.

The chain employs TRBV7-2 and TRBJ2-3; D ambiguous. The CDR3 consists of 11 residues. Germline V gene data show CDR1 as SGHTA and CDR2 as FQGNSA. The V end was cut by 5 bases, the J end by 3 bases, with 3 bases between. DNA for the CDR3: TGTGCCAGCAGCCCTACAGATACGCAGTATTTT. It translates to CASSPTDTQYF.

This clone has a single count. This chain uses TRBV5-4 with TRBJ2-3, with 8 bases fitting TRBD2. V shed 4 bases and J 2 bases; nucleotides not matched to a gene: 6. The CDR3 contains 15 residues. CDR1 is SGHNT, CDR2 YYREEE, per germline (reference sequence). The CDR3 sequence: CASSLSGAYTDTQYF. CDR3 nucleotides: TGTGCCAGCAGCCTTAGCGGGGCCTACACAGATACGCAGTATTTT.

The CDR3 DNA reads TGTGCCAGCAGCTCAGAACATACAGGGTTTGGGTCACCCCTCCACTTT. Its protein is CASSSEHTGFGSPLHF. The rearrangement uses TRBV13 and TRBJ1-6, with a possible D match to TRBD1 (6 bases). Germline values: CDR1 PRHDT, CDR2 FYEKMQ (reference sequence). The CDR3 runs 16 residues. V shed 4 bases and J shed 10 bases, with 20 bases lying between them.

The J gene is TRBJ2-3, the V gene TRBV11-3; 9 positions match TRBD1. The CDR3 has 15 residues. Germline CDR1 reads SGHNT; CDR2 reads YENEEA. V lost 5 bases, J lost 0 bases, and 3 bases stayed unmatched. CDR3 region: CASSPGQGSTDTQYF. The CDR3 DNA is TGTGCCAGCAGCCCGGGACAGGGAAGCACAGATACGCAGTATTTT.

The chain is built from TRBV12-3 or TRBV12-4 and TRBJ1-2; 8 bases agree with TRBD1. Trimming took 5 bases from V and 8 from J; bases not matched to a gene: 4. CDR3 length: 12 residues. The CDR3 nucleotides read TGTGCCAGCAGTGGTGGGACAGGCGGCTACACCTTC. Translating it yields CASSGGTGGYTF.

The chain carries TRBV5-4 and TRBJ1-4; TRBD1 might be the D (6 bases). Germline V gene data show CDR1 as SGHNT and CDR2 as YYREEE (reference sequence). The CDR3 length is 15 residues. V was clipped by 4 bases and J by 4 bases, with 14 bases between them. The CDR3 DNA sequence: TGTGCCAGCAGCAAGATCAGGGGACGTAATGAAAAACTGTTTTTT. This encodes CASSKIRGRNEKLFF.

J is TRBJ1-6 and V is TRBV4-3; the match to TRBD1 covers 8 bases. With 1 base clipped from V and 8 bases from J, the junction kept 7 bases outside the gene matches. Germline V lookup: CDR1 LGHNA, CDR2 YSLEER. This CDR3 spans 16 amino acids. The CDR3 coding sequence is TGCGCCAGCAGCCAAGTTCTGGGCAGGGGGCATTCACCCCTCCACTTT. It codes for CASSQVLGRGHSPLHF.

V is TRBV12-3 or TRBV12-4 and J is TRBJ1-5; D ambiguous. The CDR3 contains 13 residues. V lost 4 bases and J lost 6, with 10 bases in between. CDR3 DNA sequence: TGTGCCAGCAGTTCCTCACTGCGTCAGCCCCAGCATTTT. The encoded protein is CASSSSLRQPQHF.

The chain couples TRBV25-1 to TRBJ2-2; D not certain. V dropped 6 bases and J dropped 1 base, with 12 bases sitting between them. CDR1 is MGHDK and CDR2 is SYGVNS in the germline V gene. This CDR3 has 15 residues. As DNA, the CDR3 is TGTGCCAGCAGCGCTAGTATTTGGAACACCGGGGAGCTGTTTTTT. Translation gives CASSASIWNTGELFF.

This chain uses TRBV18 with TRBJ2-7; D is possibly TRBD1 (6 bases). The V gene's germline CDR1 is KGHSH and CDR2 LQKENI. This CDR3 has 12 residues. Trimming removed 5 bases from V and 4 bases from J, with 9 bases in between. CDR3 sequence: CASSTRGYEQYF. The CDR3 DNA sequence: TGTGCCAGCTCAACAAGGGGGTACGAGCAGTACTTC. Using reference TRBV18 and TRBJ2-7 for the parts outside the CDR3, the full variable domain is NAGVMQNPRHLVRRRGQEARLRCSPMKGHSHVYWYRQLPEEGLKFMVYLQKENIIDESGMPKERFSAEFPKEGPSILRIQQVVRGDSAAYFCASSTRGYEQYFGPGTRLTVT.

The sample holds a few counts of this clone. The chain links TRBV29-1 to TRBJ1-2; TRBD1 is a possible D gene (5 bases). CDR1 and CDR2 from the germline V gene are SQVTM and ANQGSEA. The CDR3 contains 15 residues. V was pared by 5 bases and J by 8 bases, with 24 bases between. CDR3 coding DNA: TGCAGCGTTATATTGCAGGGCGAATATGACGACGGCTACACCTTC. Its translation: CSVILQGEYDDGYTF.

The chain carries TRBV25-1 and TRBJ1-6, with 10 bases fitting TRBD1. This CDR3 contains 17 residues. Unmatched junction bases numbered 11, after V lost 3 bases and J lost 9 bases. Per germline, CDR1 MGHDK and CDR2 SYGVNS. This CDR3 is CASSEGQGTWVGSPLHF. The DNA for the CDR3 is TGTGCCAGCAGTGAGGGACAGGGGACGTGGGTCGGTTCACCCCTCCACTTT.

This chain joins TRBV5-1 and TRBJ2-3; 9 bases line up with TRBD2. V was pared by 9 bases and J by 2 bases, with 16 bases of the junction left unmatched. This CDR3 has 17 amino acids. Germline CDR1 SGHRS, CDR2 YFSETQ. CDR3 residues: CAIPGRGIAGDTDTQYF. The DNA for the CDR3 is TGCGCCATCCCGGGCCGGGGAATAGCGGGGGACACAGATACGCAGTATTTT.

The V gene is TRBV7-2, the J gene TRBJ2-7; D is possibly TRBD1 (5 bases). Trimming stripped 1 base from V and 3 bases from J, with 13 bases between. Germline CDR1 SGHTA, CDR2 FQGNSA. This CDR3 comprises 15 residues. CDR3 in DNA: TGTGCCAGCAGCTTAGGGCAGGGCCTCCTCTACGAGCAGTACTTC. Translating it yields CASSLGQGLLYEQYF.

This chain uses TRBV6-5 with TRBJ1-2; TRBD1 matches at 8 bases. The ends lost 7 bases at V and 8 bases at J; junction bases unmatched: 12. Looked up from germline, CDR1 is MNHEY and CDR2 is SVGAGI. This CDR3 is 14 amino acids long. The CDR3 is CASMDRANNIGYTF. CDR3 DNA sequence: TGTGCCAGCATGGACAGGGCGAACAATATAGGCTACACCTTC.

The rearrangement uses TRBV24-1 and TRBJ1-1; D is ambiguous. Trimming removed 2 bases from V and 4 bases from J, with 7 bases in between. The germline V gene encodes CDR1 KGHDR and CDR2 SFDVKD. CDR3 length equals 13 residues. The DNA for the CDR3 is TGTGCCACCAGTGATTCTGACACCACTGAAGCTTTCTTT. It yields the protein CATSDSDTTEAFF.